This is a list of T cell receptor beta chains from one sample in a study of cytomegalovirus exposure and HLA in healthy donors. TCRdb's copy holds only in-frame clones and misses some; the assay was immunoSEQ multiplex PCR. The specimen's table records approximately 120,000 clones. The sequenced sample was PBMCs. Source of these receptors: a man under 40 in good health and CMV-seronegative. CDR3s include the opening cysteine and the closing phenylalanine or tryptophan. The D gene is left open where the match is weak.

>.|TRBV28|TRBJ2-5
CASSLLGGTQYF
TGTGCCAGCAGTTTATTAGGCGGGACCCAGTACTTC
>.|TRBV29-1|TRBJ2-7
CSVEGSSYEQYF
TGCAGCGTTGAAGGGAGCTCCTACGAGCAGTACTTC
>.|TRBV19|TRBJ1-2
CASSIGPQGGYTF
TGTGCCAGTAGTATTGGCCCCCAGGGTGGCTACACCTTC
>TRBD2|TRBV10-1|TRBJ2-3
CASSGLAGPREPSTDTQYF
TGCGCCAGCTCCGGACTAGCGGGACCTCGTGAACCTAGCACAGATACGCAGTATTTT
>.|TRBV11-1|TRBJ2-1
CASSHVDSNNEQFF
TGTGCCAGCAGCCACGTGGACTCGAACAATGAGCAGTTCTTC
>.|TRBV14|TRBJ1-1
CASSHWNRRVNTEAFF
TGTGCCAGCAGCCACTGGAATAGGAGAGTGAACACTGAAGCTTTCTTT
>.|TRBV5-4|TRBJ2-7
CASSLNSYEQYF
TGTGCCAGCAGCTTGAACAGCTACGAGCAGTACTTC
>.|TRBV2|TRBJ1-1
CASTSDGIEAFF
TGTGCCAGCACCTCGGACGGGATTGAAGCTTTCTTT
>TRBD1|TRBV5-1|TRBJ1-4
CASSSGTGEKLFF
TGCGCCAGCAGCTCCGGGACAGGCGAAAAACTGTTTTTT
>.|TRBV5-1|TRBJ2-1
CASSLANRDYSEQFF
TGCGCCAGCAGCTTGGCCAACAGGGACTACAGTGAGCAGTTCTTC
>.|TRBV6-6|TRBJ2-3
CASSYGRGKGTDTQYF
TGTGCCAGCAGTTACGGTAGGGGTAAGGGCACAGATACGCAGTATTTT
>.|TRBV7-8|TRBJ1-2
CASSLTVNYGYTF
TGTGCCAGCAGCCTGACAGTAAACTATGGCTACACCTTC
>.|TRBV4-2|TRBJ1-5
CASSQEDRAEGGGQPQHF
TGTGCCAGCAGCCAAGAGGACCGGGCGGAGGGAGGTGGACAGCCCCAGCATTTT
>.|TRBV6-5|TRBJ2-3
CASSYSTGLEADTQYF
TGTGCCAGCAGTTACTCGACAGGTCTGGAGGCAGATACGCAGTATTTT
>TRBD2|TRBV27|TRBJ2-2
CASSNLAGNTGELFF
TGTGCCAGCAGTAACTTAGCGGGAAATACCGGGGAGCTGTTTTTT
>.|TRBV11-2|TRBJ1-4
CASSLGLKEGEKLFF
TGTGCCAGCAGCTTAGGGCTAAAGGAGGGGGAAAAACTGTTTTTT
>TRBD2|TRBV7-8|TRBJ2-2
CASSEKELAGGPGELFF
TGTGCCAGCAGCGAAAAGGAACTAGCGGGAGGTCCCGGGGAGCTGTTTTTT
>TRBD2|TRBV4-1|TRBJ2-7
CASSPQGLAGDKYEQYF
TGCGCCAGCAGCCCCCAAGGGCTAGCGGGAGATAAATACGAGCAGTACTTC
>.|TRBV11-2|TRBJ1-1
CASNFGQWLFGTEAFF
TGTGCCAGCAATTTCGGACAGTGGCTCTTTGGCACTGAAGCTTTCTTT
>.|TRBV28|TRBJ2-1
CASSLTGPSAYQFF
TGTGCCAGCAGTCTGACAGGTCCATCCGCCTACCAGTTCTTC
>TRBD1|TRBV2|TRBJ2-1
CASSSTGGSYNEQFF
TGTGCCAGCAGTTCGACAGGGGGCTCCTACAATGAGCAGTTCTTC
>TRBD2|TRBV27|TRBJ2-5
CASSLTLAGGPRETQYF
TGTGCCAGCAGTCTCACGCTAGCGGGAGGGCCCCGGGAGACCCAGTACTTC
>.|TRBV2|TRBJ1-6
CASQTRGGRDNSPLHF
TGTGCCAGCCAGACCCGAGGGGGTAGGGATAATTCACCCCTCCACTTT
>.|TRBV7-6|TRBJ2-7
CASSLEQGEHEQYF
TGTGCCAGCAGCTTAGAACAGGGAGAGCACGAGCAGTACTTC
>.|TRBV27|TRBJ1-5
CASSLSKLNSNQPQHF
TGTGCCAGCAGTTTATCGAAACTCAATAGCAATCAGCCCCAGCATTTT
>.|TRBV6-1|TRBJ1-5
CASSEVYSNQPQHF
TGTGCCAGCAGTGAAGTATATAGCAATCAGCCCCAGCATTTT
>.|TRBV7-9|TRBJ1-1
CASSLVPHRAEAFF
TGTGCCAGCAGCTTAGTTCCCCACCGGGCTGAAGCTTTCTTT
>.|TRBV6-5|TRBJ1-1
CASSFQGIDTEAFF
TGTGCCAGCAGTTTCCAGGGGATAGACACTGAAGCTTTCTTT
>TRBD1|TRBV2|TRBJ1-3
CASSGDSLSSGNTIYF
TGTGCCAGCAGTGGGGACAGCCTCAGCTCTGGAAACACCATATATTTT
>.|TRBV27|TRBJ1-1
CASSFVQPGGITEAFF
TGTGCCAGCAGTTTTGTACAGCCTGGGGGGATCACTGAAGCTTTCTTT
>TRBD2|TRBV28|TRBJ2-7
CASSSRGAGGSEQYF
TGTGCCAGCAGTTCCCGGGGAGCGGGGGGCTCCGAGCAGTACTTC
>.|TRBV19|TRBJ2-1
CASRKGGNEQFF
TGTGCCAGCCGAAAGGGAGGAAATGAGCAGTTCTTC
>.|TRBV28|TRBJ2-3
CASSPPGSWQSDTQYF
TGTGCCAGCAGTCCCCCCGGGTCCTGGCAATCAGATACGCAGTATTTT
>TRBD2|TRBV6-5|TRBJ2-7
CASSQLFGGTYEQYF
TGTGCCAGCAGTCAACTCTTCGGGGGGACCTACGAGCAGTACTTC
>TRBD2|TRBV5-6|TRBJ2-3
CASGLSGGTLSSTDTQYF
TGTGCCAGCGGGTTGAGCGGGGGGACATTATCTAGCACAGATACGCAGTATTTT
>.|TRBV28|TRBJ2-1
CASSGPGENEQFF
TGTGCCAGCAGTGGGCCGGGGGAGAATGAGCAGTTCTTC
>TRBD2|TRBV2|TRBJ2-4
CASSEGDFRLAGGAKNIQYF
TGTGCCAGCAGTGAAGGAGATTTTAGGCTAGCGGGAGGAGCCAAAAACATTCAGTACTTC
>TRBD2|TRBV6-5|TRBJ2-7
CASSYGGAGVGEQYF
TGTGCCAGCAGTTACGGAGGAGCGGGAGTGGGCGAGCAGTACTTC
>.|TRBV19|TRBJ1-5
CASSVGHGQPQHF
TGTGCCAGTAGTGTAGGACATGGACAGCCCCAGCATTTT
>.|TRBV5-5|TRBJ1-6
CASSQAPRVNSPLHF
TGTGCCAGCAGCCAAGCCCCACGGGTAAATTCACCCCTCCACTTT
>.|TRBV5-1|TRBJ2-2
CASSLVASSPAGELFF
TGCGCCAGCAGCTTGGTCGCATCCTCCCCAGCCGGGGAGCTGTTTTTT
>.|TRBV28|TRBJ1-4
CASSNLGTNEKLFF
TGTGCCAGCAGTAACCTCGGGACTAATGAAAAACTGTTTTTT
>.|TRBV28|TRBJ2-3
CASRPSQRITDTQYF
TGTGCCAGTAGACCTAGTCAGAGGATCACAGATACGCAGTATTTT
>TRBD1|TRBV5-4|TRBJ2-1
CASSWDRDEQFF
TGTGCCAGCAGCTGGGACAGGGATGAGCAGTTCTTC
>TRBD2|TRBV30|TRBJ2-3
CALYSGRTDTQYF
TGTGCCTTGTATAGCGGGAGAACAGATACGCAGTATTTT
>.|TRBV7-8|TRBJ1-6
CASTPTRISGSPLHF
TGTGCCAGCACCCCGACAAGAATTTCCGGTTCACCCCTCCACTTT